Included here is one TCR beta chain sequence, with context. What it binds is not known. Other nucleotide sequences in the sample specify the same CDR3. This sample is part of a study of cytomegalovirus exposure and HLA in healthy donors. The study's findings and limits: Accurate HLA-A and HLA-B prediction from TCR beta sequences was reported for most subjects.

CDR3 length: 14 residues. The V and J ends lost 3 bases and 0 bases respectively, with 9 bases between them. The germline V gene encodes CDR1 MGHDK and CDR2 SYGVNS. The PCR contained 60 Vbeta and 13 Jbeta primers. Sequencing was performed with immunoSEQ multiplex PCR; in TCRdb, only in-frame clones are kept and a portion is missing. The data contain around 200,000 clones, 82% of them singletons. The V and J genes are TRBV25-1 and TRBJ2-7; TRBD2 might be the D (5 bases). Sequencing was done on a sample of PBMCs. The sequence derives from a woman aged 18-35 years in good health and CMV-seronegative. The CDR3 DNA is TGTGCCAGCAGTGAGATCGACTACTCCTACGAGCAGTACTTC. It is translated as CASSEIDYSYEQYF.